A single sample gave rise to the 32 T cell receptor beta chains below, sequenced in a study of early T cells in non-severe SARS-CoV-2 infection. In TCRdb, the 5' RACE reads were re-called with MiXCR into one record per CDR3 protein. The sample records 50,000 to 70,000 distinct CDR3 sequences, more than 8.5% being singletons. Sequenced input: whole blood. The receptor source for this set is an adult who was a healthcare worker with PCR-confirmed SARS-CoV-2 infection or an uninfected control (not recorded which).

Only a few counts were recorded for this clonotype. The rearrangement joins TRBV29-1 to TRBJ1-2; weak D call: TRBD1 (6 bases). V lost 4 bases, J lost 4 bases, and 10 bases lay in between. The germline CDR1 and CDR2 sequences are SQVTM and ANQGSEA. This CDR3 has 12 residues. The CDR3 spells CSVARGAYGYTF. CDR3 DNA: TGCAGCGTTGCCAGGGGCGCCTATGGCTACACCTTC.

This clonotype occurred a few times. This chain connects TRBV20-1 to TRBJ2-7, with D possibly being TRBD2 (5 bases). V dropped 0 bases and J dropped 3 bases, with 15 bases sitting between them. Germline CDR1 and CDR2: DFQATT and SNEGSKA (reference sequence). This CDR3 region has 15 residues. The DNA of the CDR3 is TGCAGTGCTAGAGACTCTGCGGGCTACTACTACGAGCAGTACTTC. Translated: CSARDSAGYYYEQYF.

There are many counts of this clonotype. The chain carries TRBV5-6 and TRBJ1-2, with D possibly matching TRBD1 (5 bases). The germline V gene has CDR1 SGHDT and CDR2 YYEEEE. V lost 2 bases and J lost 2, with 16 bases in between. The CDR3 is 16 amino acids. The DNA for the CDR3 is TGTGCCAGCAGCTTTGGCTCCTGGGACGGAAACTATGGCTACACCTTC. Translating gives CASSFGSWDGNYGYTF.

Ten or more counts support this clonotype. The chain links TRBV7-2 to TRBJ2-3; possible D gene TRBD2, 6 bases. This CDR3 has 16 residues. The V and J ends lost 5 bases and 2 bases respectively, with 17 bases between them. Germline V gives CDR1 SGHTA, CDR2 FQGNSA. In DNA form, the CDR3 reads TGTGCCAGCAGCCCAGCGACTAGGAGTTTCACAGATACGCAGTATTTT. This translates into CASSPATRSFTDTQYF.

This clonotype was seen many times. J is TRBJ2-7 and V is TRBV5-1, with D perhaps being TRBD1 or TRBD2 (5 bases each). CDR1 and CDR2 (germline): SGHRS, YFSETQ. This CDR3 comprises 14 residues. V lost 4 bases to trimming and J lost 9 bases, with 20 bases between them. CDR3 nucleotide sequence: TGCGCCAGCAGCCCGTCCGGGGCAGGGCTAGGGCAGTACTTC. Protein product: CASSPSGAGLGQYF.

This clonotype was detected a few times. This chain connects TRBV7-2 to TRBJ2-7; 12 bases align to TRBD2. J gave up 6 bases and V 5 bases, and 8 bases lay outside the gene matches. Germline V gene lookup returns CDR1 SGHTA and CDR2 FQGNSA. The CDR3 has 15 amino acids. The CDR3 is CASSTRLAGAGEQYF. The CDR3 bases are TGTGCCAGCAGCACGAGACTAGCGGGAGCTGGCGAGCAGTACTTC.

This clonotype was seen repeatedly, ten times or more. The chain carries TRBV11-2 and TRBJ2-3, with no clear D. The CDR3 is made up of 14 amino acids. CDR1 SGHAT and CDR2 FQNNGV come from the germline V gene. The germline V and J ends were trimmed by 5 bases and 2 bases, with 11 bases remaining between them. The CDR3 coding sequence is TGTGCCAGCAGCCCCAATAGTCCCACAGATACGCAGTATTTT. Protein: CASSPNSPTDTQYF.

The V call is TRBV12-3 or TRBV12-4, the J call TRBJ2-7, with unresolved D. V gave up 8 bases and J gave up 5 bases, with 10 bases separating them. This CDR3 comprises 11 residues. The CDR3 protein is CASARGDEQYF. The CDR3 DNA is TGTGCCAGCGCCCGTGGCGACGAGCAGTACTTC.

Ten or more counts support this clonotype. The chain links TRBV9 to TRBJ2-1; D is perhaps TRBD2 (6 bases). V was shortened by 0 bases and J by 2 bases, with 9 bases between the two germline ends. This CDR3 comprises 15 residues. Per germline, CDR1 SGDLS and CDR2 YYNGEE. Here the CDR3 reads CASSVDGGTYNEQFF. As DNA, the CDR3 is TGTGCCAGCAGCGTAGACGGGGGAACCTACAATGAGCAGTTCTTC.

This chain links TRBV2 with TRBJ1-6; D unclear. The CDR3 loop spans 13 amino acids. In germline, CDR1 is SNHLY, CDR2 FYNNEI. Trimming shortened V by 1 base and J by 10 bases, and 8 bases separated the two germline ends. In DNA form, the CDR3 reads TGTGCCAGCAGTGAAGGAAGGGTATCACCCCTCCACTTT. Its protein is CASSEGRVSPLHF.

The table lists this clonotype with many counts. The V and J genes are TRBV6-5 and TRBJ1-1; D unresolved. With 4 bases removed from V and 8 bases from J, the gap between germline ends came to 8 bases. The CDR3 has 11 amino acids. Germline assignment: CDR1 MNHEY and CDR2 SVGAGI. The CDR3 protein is CASSFDREAFF. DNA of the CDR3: TGTGCCAGCAGTTTCGACCGAGAAGCTTTCTTT.

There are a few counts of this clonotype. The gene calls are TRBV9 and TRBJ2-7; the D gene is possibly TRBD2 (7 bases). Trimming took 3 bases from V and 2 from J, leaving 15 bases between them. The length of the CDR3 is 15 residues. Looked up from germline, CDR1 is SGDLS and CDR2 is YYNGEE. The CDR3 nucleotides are TGTGCCAGCAGCGCGGTCGGGGGGCCCACCTACGAGCAGTACTTC. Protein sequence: CASSAVGGPTYEQYF.

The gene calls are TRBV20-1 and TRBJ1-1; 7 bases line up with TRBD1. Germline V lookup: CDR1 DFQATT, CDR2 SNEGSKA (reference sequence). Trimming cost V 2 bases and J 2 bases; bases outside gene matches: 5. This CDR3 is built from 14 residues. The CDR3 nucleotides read TGCAGTGCTAGAACCGGGACAGCTAACACTGAAGCTTTCTTT. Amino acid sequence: CSARTGTANTEAFF.

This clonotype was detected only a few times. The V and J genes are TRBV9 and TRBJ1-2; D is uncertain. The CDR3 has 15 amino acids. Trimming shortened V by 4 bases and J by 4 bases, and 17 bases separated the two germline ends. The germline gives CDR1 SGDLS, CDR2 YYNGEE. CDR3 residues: CASSPRLRIGYGYTF. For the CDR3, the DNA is TGTGCCAGCAGCCCTCGCTTGAGGATCGGCTATGGCTACACCTTC.

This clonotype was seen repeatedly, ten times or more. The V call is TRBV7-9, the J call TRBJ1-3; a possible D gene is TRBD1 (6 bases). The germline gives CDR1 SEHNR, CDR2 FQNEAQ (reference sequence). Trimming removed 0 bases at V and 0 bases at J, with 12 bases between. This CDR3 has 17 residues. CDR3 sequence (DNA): TGTGCCAGCAGCTTAGCGTTACAGGGACTCTCTGGAAACACCATATATTTT. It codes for CASSLALQGLSGNTIYF.

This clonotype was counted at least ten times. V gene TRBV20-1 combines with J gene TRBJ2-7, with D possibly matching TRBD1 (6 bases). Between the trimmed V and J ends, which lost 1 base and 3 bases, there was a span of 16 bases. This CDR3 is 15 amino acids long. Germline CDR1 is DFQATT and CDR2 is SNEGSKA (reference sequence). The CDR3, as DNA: TGCAGTGCTAGAGTTAGAACAGGGATTAACTACGAGCAGTACTTC. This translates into CSARVRTGINYEQYF.

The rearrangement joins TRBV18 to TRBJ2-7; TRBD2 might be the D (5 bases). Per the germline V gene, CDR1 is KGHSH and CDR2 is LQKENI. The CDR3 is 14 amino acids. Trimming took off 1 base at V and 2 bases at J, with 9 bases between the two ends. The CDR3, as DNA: TGTGCCAGCTCACCACGAGCGGAAACCTACGAGCAGTACTTC. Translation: CASSPRAETYEQYF.

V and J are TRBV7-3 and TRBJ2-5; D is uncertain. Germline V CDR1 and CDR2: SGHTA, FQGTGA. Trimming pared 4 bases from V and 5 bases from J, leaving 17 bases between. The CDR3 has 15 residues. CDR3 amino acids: CASSSMGNLGETQYF. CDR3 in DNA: TGTGCCAGCAGCTCAATGGGGAATTTAGGGGAGACCCAGTACTTC. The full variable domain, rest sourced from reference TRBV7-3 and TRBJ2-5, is GAGVSQTPSNKVTEKGKYVELRCDPISGHTALYWYRQSLGQGPEFLIYFQGTGAADDSGLPNDRFFAVRPEGSVSTLKIQRTERGDSAVYLCASSSMGNLGETQYFGPGTRLLVL.

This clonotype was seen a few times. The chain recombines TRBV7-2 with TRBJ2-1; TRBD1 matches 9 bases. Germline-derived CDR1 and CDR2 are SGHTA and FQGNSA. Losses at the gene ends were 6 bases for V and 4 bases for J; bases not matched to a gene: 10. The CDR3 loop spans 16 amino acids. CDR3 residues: CASRRAGTGPYNEQFF. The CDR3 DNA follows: TGTGCCAGCAGACGAGCCGGGACAGGGCCTTACAATGAGCAGTTCTTC.

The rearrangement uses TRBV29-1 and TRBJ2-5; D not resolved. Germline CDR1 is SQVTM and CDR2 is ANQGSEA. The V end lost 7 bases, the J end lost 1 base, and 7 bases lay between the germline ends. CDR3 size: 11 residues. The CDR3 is CSAAIQETQYF. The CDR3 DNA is TGCAGCGCCGCTATCCAAGAGACCCAGTACTTC.

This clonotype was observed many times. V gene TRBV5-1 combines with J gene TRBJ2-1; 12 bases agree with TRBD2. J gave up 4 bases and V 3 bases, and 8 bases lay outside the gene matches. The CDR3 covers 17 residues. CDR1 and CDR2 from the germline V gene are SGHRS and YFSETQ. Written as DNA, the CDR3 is TGCGCCAGCAGCTGGGGACTAGCGGGTTTGGCTTACAATGAGCAGTTCTTC. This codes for CASSWGLAGLAYNEQFF.

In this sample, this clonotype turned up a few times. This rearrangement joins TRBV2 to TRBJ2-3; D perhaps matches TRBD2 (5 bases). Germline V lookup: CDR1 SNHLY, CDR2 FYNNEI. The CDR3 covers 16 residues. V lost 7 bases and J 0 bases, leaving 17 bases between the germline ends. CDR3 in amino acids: CASMWSSGASTDTQYF. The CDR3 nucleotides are TGTGCCAGCATGTGGTCCAGCGGAGCTAGCACAGATACGCAGTATTTT.

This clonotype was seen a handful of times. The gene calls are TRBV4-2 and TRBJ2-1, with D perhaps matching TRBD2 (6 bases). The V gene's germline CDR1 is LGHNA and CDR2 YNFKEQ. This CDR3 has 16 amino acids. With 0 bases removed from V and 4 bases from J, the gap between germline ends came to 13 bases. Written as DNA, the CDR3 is TGTGCCAGCAGCCAAGAGGCTAGCGTACCATACAATGAGCAGTTCTTC. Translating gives CASSQEASVPYNEQFF.

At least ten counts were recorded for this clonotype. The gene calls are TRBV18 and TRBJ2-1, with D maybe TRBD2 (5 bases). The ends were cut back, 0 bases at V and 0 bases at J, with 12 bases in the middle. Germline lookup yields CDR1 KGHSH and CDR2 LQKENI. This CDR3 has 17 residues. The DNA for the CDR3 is TGTGCCAGCTCACCACCCCAAGAGCGGTTCTCCTACAATGAGCAGTTCTTC. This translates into CASSPPQERFSYNEQFF.

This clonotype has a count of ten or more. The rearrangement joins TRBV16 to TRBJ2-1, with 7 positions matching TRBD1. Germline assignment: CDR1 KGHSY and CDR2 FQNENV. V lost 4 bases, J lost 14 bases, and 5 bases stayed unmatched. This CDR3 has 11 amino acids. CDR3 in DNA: TGTGCCAGCAGCCGAGGACAGGAGGAGTTCTTC. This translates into CASSRGQEEFF.

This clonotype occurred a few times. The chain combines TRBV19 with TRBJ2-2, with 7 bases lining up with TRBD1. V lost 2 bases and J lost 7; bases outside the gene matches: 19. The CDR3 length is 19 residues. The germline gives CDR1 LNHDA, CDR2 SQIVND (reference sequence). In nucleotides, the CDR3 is TGTGCCAGTAGTATAAGATTTTCCCAGACAGGGACCGTTGGCGGGGAGCTGTTTTTT. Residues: CASSIRFSQTGTVGGELFF.

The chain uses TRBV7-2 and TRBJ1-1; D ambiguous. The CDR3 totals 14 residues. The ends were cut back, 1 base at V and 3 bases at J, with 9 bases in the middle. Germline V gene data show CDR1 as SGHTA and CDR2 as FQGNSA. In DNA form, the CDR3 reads TGTGCCAGCAGCTTAGGTGCTGGCTACACTGAAGCTTTCTTT. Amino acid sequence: CASSLGAGYTEAFF.

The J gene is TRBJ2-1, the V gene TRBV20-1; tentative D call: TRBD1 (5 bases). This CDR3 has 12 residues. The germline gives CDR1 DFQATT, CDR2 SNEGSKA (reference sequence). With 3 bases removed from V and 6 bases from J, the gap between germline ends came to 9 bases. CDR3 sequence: CSASRASNEQFF. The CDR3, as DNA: TGCAGTGCTAGCAGGGCCAGCAATGAGCAGTTCTTC.

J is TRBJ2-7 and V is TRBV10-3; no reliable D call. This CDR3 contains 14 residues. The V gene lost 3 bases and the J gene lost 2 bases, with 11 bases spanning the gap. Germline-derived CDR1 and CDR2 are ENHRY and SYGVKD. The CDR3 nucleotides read TGTGCCATCAGTGAACGATACAGAGCCTACGAGCAGTACTTC. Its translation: CAISERYRAYEQYF.

The CDR3 sequence: CASSERDRGYNEQFF. The DNA for the CDR3 is TGTGCCAGCAGTGAACGGGACAGGGGATACAATGAGCAGTTCTTC. This chain uses TRBV3-1 with TRBJ2-1; 10 bases are a match to TRBD1. The CDR3 is 15 residues long. The germline gives CDR1 LGHDT, CDR2 YNNKEL (reference sequence). The V and J ends lost 6 bases and 4 bases, in that order; junction bases with no gene match: 6.

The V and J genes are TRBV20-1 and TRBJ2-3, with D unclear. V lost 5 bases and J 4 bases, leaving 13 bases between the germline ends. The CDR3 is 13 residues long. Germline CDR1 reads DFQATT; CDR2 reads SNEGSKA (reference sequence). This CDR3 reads CSALETHADTQYF. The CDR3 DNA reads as TGCAGTGCTTTGGAGACCCACGCAGATACGCAGTATTTT.

The CDR3 DNA reads as TGCAGCGTTCGGTCTCCCAGTGGACTCCCTTTTGAAGCTTTCTTT. Translation: CSVRSPSGLPFEAFF. V gene TRBV29-1 combines with J gene TRBJ1-1; D uncertain. The CDR3 spans 15 residues. V lost 5 bases, J lost 7 bases, and 23 bases lay in between. From germline, CDR1 is SQVTM and CDR2 ANQGSEA.